This note documents a single T cell receptor beta chain sequence. Its target is unknown. This sample also contains other DNA sequences that code for the same CDR3. The data derive from a study of cytomegalovirus exposure and HLA in healthy donors. This CDR3 is built from 15 residues. Losses at the gene ends were 5 bases for V and 6 bases for J; bases not matched to a gene: 4. Germline V gene data show CDR1 as MNHEY and CDR2 as SMNVEV (reference sequence). A multiplex PCR was run with 60 Vbeta primers and 13 Jbeta primers. Clones were sequenced by immunoSEQ multiplex PCR, and TCRdb holds only the in-frame ones, with some missing. The sample includes 150,000 to 200,000 clones, about 84% of them seen just once. Study results and caveats: An assumption of roughly uniform sequencing depth across donors underlay the presence/absence analyses.

Sequencing was carried out using PBMCs. This TCR was recovered from a young woman in good health and CMV-seropositive. This sequence joins TRBV27 and TRBJ2-1; 13 nucleotides agree with TRBD2. Here the CDR3 DNA reads TGTGCCAGCAGTCTACTAGCGGGGGGGCCCAATGAGCAGTTCTTC. As protein: CASSLLAGGPNEQFF.